This note documents a single T cell receptor beta chain sequence. The antigen is undetermined. This sample is part of a study of identical twins. Notes on the study in general: The more abundant beta clonotypes in cord blood had fewer insertions, and memory repertoires did not show this.

TCRdb reprocessed the 5' RACE reads via MiXCR and lists one record per CDR3 protein. The sample has under 1 million distinct CDR3 sequences, roughly an eighth seen once. Germline lookup yields CDR1 DFQATT and CDR2 SNEGSKA (reference sequence). The trim removed 4 bases at V and 7 bases at J, leaving 6 bases unmatched. This CDR3 has 15 residues. This same sample was also part of a study on yellow fever vaccine responses in identical twins.

The sequence came from a woman younger than 35 in good health. This chain links TRBV20-1 with TRBJ2-3; 15 nucleotides align to TRBD2. Sequenced material: PBMCs. This CDR3 reads CSAKPGLAGGHTQYF. The CDR3 nucleotides are TGCAGTGCTAAACCGGGACTAGCGGGGGGTCATACGCAGTATTTT.